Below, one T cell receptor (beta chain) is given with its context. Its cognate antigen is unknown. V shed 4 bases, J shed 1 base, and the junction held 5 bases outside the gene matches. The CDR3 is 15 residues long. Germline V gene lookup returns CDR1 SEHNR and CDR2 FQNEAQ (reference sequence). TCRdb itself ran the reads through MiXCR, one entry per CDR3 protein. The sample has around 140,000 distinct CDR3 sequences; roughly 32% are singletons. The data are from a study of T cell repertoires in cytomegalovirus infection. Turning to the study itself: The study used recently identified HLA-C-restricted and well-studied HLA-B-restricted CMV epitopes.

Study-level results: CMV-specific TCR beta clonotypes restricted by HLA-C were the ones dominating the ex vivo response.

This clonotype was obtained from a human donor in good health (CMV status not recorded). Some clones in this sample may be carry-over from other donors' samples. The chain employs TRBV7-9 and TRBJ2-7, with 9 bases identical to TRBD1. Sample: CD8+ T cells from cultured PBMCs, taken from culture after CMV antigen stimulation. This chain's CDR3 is CASSWEQGASYEQYF. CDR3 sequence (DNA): TGTGCCAGCAGCTGGGAACAGGGGGCTTCCTACGAGCAGTACTTC.